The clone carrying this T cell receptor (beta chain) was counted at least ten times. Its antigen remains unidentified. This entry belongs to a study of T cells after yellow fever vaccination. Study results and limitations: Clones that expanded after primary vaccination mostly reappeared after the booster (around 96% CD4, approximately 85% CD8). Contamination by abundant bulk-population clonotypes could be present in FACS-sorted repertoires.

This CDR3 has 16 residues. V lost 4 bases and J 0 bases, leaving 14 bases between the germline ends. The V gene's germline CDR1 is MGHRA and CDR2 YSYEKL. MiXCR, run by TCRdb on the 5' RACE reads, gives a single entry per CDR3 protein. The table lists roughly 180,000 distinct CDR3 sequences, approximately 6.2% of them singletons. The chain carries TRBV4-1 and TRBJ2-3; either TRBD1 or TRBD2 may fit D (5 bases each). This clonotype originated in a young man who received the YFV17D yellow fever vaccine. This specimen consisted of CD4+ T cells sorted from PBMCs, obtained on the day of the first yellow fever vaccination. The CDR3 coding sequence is TGCGCCAGCAGCCTAACGAGAGGGGTTAGCACAGATACGCAGTATTTT. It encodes CASSLTRGVSTDTQYF.